Below, 17 T cell receptor beta chains from the same sample are listed, as sequenced in a study of T cell clonotyping in hematopoietic cell transplantation. The method was immunoSEQ multiplex PCR; TCRdb's version includes in-frame clones alone and lacks a portion of them. This sample has 7,000 to 8,500 clones, with approximately 96% found just once. The source material was PBMCs, sampled 30 days after allogeneic stem cell transplant. Source of these receptors: a male patient aged 40-50 years who had an allogeneic stem cell transplant from a related donor, so the T cells may come from the graft donor. Some clones in this sample may be carry-over from other donors' samples.

This chain connects TRBV5-6 to TRBJ1-2; 9 nucleotides agree with TRBD1. V lost 4 bases to trimming and J lost 3 bases; unmatched junction nucleotides: 7. This CDR3 region has 15 residues. The germline V gene has CDR1 SGHDT and CDR2 YYEEEE. The DNA for the CDR3 is TGTGCCAGCAGCGGAAACAGGGGGCGCGACTATGGCTACACCTTC. Protein product: CASSGNRGRDYGYTF.

This chain links TRBV5-4 with TRBJ2-3; D is unresolved. V dropped 1 base and J dropped 2 bases, with 14 bases sitting between them. The CDR3 sequence is 16 residues long. Per germline, CDR1 SGHNT and CDR2 YYREEE (reference sequence). CDR3 bases: TGTGCCAGCAGCTTGCGAGAGCAGAGAAACACAGATACGCAGTATTTT. It specifies CASSLREQRNTDTQYF.

This rearrangement joins TRBV28 to TRBJ1-5; no reliable D call. There are 11 residues in the CDR3. Trimming cost V 3 bases and J 4 bases, with 1 base left between them. Looked up from germline, CDR1 is MDHEN and CDR2 is SYDVKM. In nucleotides, the CDR3 is TGTGCCAGCAGTTTGAATCAGCCCCAGCATTTT. Its protein is CASSLNQPQHF.

Written as DNA, the CDR3 is TGTGCCAGCAGCTTAATAGACGGTTACAATCAGCCCCAGCATTTT. It codes for CASSLIDGYNQPQHF. V usage is TRBV7-2 and J usage is TRBJ1-5, with D unresolved. From germline, CDR1 is SGHTA and CDR2 FQGNSA. The V and J ends lost 2 bases and 3 bases respectively, with 11 bases between them. The CDR3 is 15 amino acids.

The genes are TRBV2 and TRBJ1-6, with no clear D. The germline V and J ends were trimmed by 3 bases and 10 bases, with 10 bases remaining between them. Germline V CDR1 and CDR2: SNHLY, FYNNEI. This CDR3 has 13 amino acids. This chain's CDR3 is CASSEGVNSPLHF. The CDR3, as DNA: TGTGCCAGCAGTGAGGGTGTCAACTCACCCCTCCACTTT.

This rearrangement joins TRBV28 to TRBJ1-2; D call uncertain. V was pared by 7 bases and J by 6 bases, with 15 bases between. The V gene's germline CDR1 is MDHEN and CDR2 SYDVKM. This CDR3 is 13 amino acids long. DNA of the CDR3: TGTGCCAGCATGGAATCAGGAATGGATGGCTACACCTTC. Translated: CASMESGMDGYTF.

The gene calls are TRBV28 and TRBJ1-4, with D possibly TRBD1 on 5 matching bases. CDR3 length equals 17 residues. Germline values: CDR1 MDHEN, CDR2 SYDVKM. The germline V and J ends were trimmed by 4 bases and 8 bases, with 23 bases remaining between them. The CDR3 DNA sequence: TGTGCCAGCAGTTGGTCCGGTGGGGGAACCATGAAGGAAAAACTGTTTTTT. Amino acids: CASSWSGGGTMKEKLFF.

The chain recombines TRBV30 with TRBJ1-3; D uncertain. CDR3 length: 11 residues. Trimming removed 0 bases at V and 6 bases at J, with 3 bases between. In germline, CDR1 is GTSNPN, CDR2 SVGIG (reference sequence). The CDR3 DNA reads TGTGCCTGGAGTGTTTCAAACACCATATATTTT. This gives the protein CAWSVSNTIYF.

V is TRBV28 and J is TRBJ1-2, with D maybe TRBD1 (5 bases). CDR3 size: 13 residues. V lost 2 bases and J lost 8, with 12 bases in between. CDR1 MDHEN and CDR2 SYDVKM come from the germline V gene. The CDR3 is CASSLRGGGGYTF. The CDR3 DNA sequence: TGTGCCAGCAGTTTACGAGGCGGGGGAGGCTACACCTTC.

The genes are TRBV6-1 and TRBJ1-1; 8 positions match TRBD1. The CDR3 spans 20 residues. CDR1 is MNHNS, CDR2 SASEGT, per germline. Unmatched junction bases numbered 32, after V lost 6 bases and J lost 11 bases. Written as DNA, the CDR3 is TGTGCCAGCAGCGAAAAGGGTATTCACAGGGGGTTGTCCGTCCCCGTTGTTGCTTTCTTT. Amino acids: CASSEKGIHRGLSVPVVAFF.

This chain links TRBV2 with TRBJ1-2, with TRBD1 matching over 7 bases. The CDR3 totals 15 residues. The germline gives CDR1 SNHLY, CDR2 FYNNEI. V gave up 2 bases and J gave up 4 bases; unmatched junction bases: 7. CDR3: CASSERVGGLYGYTF. In nucleotides, the CDR3 is TGTGCCAGCAGTGAAAGGGTAGGGGGCCTCTATGGCTACACCTTC.

This clone occurred once. The V and J genes are TRBV19 and TRBJ2-5, with D perhaps given as TRBD1 or TRBD2 (5 bases each). This CDR3 has 13 amino acids. Germline loops: CDR1 LNHDA, CDR2 SQIVND (reference sequence). V gave up 3 bases and J gave up 6 bases, with 11 bases separating them. DNA for the CDR3: TGTGCCAGTAGTATCCCGGGGCGGAAGACCCAGTACTTC. It codes for CASSIPGRKTQYF. Based on the CDR3 plus reference TRBV19 and TRBJ2-5, the full variable domain is DGGITQSPKYLFRKEGQNVTLSCEQNLNHDAMYWYRQDPGQGLRLIYYSQIVNDFQKGDIAEGYSVSREKKESFPLTVTSAQKNPTAFYLCASSIPGRKTQYFGPGTRLLVL.

V usage is TRBV30 and J usage is TRBJ1-2; TRBD1 aligns across 11 bases. From germline, CDR1 is GTSNPN and CDR2 SVGIG (reference sequence). The CDR3 loop spans 16 amino acids. Trimming took 3 bases from V and 8 from J; bases not matched to a gene: 14. The CDR3 bases are TGTGCCTGGAGCCCGGGGACAGGGGGGGCGGTTCGAGGCTACACCTTC. Protein: CAWSPGTGGAVRGYTF.

The sample holds one count of this clone. This rearrangement joins TRBV6-5 to TRBJ1-2; D perhaps matches TRBD1 (6 bases). The V gene's germline CDR1 is MNHEY and CDR2 SVGAGI. V was clipped by 6 bases and J by 5 bases, with 19 bases between them. This CDR3 has 15 amino acids. The chain's CDR3 is CASSPDGGRRYGYTF. CDR3 nucleotides: TGTGCCAGCAGCCCAGATGGGGGGCGCCGGTATGGCTACACCTTC.

The chain carries TRBV6-5 and TRBJ2-7; the D gene is possibly TRBD1 (5 bases). CDR1 MNHEY and CDR2 SVGAGI come from the germline V gene. CDR3 length: 15 residues. V lost 6 bases and J 0 bases, leaving 15 bases between the germline ends. CDR3 region: CASSPTGISSYEQYF. Here the CDR3 DNA reads TGTGCCAGCAGCCCTACAGGTATCAGCTCCTACGAGCAGTACTTC.

This sequence joins TRBV13 and TRBJ2-7, with TRBD1 identical over 8 bases. Germline CDR1 reads PRHDT; CDR2 reads FYEKMQ (reference sequence). V gave up 6 bases and J gave up 1 base; unmatched junction bases: 8. The CDR3 spans 15 residues. The chain's CDR3 is CASSNPGTGSYEQYF. The CDR3 DNA is TGTGCCAGCAGTAACCCCGGGACAGGTTCCTACGAGCAGTACTTC.

This chain uses TRBV6-5 with TRBJ1-1; D unclear. CDR3 length: 13 amino acids. V dropped 5 bases and J dropped 5 bases, with 12 bases sitting between them. Germline CDR1 MNHEY, CDR2 SVGAGI. CDR3 DNA sequence: TGTGCCAGCAGTCCTATGGGGTGGACTGAAGCTTTCTTT. Protein sequence: CASSPMGWTEAFF.